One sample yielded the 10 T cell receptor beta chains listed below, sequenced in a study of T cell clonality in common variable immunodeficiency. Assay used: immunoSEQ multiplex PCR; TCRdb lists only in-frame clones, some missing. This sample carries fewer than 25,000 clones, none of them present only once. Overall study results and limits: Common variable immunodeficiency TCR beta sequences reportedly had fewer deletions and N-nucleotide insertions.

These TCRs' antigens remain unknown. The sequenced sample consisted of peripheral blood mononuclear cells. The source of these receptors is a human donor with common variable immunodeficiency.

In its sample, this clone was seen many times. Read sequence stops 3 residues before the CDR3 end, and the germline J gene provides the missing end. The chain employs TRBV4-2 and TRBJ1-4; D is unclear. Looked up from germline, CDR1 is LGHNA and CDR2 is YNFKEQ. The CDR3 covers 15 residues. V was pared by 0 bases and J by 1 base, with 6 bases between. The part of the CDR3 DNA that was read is TGTGCCAGCAGCCAAGATCCGGGAACTAATGAAAAA. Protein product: CASSQDPGTNEK. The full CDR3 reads CASSQDPGTNEKLFF.

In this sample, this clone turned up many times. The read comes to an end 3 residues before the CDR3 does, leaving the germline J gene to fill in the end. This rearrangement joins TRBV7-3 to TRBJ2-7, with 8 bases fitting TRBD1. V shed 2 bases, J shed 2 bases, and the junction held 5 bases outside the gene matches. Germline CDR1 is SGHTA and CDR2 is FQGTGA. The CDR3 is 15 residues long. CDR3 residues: CASSLGPDRAYEQYF. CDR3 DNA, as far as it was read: TGTGCCAGCAGCTTAGGGCCGGACAGGGCCTACGAG. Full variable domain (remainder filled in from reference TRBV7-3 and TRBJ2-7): GAGVSQTPSNKVTEKGKYVELRCDPISGHTALYWYRQSLGQGPEFLIYFQGTGAADDSGLPNDRFFAVRPEGSVSTLKIQRTERGDSAVYLCASSLGPDRAYEQYFGPGTRLTVT.

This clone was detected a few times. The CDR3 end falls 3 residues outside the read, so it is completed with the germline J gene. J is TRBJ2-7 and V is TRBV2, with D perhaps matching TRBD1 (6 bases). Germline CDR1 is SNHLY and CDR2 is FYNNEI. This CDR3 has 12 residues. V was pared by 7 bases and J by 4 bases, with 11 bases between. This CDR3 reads CASTRDTYEQYF. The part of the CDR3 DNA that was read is TGTGCCAGCACCAGGGACACTTACGAG.

CDR3 DNA, as far as it was read: TGTGCCAGCAGGAAGACAGGGGGCGAAGGCAATGAG. This translates into CASRKTGGEGNE. The CDR3, in full, reads CASRKTGGEGNEQFF. V is TRBV2 and J is TRBJ2-1, with 10 positions matching TRBD1. The DNA ends 3 residues before the CDR3 does, and the rest of the CDR3 is filled in from the germline J gene. Germline V gene lookup returns CDR1 SNHLY and CDR2 FYNNEI. This CDR3 spans 15 amino acids. V shed 6 bases and J 6 bases; nucleotides not matched to a gene: 8.

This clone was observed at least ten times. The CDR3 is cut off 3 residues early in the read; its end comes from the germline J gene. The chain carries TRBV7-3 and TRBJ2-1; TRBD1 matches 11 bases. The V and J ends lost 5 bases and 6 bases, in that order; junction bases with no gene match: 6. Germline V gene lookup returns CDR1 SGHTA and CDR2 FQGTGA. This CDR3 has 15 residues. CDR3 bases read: TGTGCCAGCAGCCCTACCGGGACAGGGGGCAATGAG. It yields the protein CASSPTGTGGNE. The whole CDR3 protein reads CASSPTGTGGNEQFF.

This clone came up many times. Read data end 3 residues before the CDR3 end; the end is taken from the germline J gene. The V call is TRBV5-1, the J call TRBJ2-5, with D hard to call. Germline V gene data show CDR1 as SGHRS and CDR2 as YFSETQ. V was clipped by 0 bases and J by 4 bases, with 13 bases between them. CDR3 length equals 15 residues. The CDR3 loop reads CASSLVPQTGETQYF. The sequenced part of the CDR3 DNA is TGCGCCAGCAGCTTGGTCCCTCAAACTGGAGAGACC.

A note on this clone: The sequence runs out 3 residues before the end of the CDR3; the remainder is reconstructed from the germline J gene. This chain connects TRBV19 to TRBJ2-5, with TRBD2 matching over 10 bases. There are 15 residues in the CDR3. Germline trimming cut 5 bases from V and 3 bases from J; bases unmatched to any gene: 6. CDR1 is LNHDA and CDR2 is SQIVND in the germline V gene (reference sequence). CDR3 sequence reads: CASSLGTSVKETQYF. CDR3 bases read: TGTGCCAGTAGTCTCGGGACTAGCGTTAAAGAGACC.

The CDR3 loop reads CASSLVQGDPYEQYF. CDR3 bases read: TGTGCCAGCAGCTTAGTCCAGGGGGATCCCTACGAG. The rearrangement uses TRBV11-3 and TRBJ2-7; TRBD1 matches at 7 bases. Read sequence stops 3 residues before the CDR3 end, and the germline J gene provides the missing end. Germline V lookup: CDR1 SGHNT, CDR2 YENEEA. V was pared by 1 base and J by 2 bases, with 5 bases of the junction left unmatched. CDR3 length equals 15 residues.

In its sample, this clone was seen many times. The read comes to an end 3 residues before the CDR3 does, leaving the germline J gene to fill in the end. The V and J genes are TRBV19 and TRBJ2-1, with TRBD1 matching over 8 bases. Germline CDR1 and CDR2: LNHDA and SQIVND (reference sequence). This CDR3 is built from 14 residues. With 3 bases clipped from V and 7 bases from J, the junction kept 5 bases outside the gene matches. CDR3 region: CASSIDTGGNEQFF. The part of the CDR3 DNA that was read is TGTGCCAGTAGTATTGACACAGGGGGGAATGAG.

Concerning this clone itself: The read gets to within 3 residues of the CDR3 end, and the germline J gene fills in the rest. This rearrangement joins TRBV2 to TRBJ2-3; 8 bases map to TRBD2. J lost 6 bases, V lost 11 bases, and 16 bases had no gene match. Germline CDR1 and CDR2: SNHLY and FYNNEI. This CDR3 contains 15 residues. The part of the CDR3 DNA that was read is TGTGCCGCAGGAGAGTTTGGCGGGGGGCAGGATACG. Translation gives CAAGEFGGGQDT. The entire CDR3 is CAAGEFGGGQDTQYF. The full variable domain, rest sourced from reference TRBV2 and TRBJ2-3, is EPEVTQTPSHQVTQMGQEVILRCVPISNHLYFYWYRQILGQKVEFLVSFYNNEISEKSEIFDDQFSVERPDGSNFTLKIRSTKLEDSAMYFCAAGEFGGGQDTQYFGPGTRLTVL.